These T cell receptor beta chains were read from a single sample in a study of T cells after yellow fever vaccination. TCRdb redid the calling of the 5' RACE reads with MiXCR, one entry per CDR3 protein. The sample carries some 500,000 distinct CDR3 sequences, roughly 13% recorded once. Sequencing was performed on PBMCs, taken on the day of the yellow fever booster vaccination. The receptors come from a man aged 25 to 40 who received the YFV17D yellow fever vaccine. Each CDR3 is given with its conserved first and last residue. Fields, in order: V gene, D gene, J gene, clone size, CDR3 protein, CDR3 DNA. The D gene is left open where the match is weak. The size field is filled for only some rows; it gives once, few, many or a size class.

TRBV6-5	-	TRBJ2-2	-	CASSYYGDGELFF	TGTGCCAGCAGTTACTACGGGGACGGGGAGCTGTTTTTT
TRBV7-8	-	TRBJ2-1	-	CASSLAPDSYNEQFF	TGTGCCAGCAGCTTAGCGCCCGACTCCTACAATGAGCAGTTCTTC
TRBV4-3	-	TRBJ2-2	-	CASSQGAAIELFF	TGCGCCAGCAGCCAAGGCGCCGCTATTGAGCTGTTTTTT
TRBV29-1	-	TRBJ2-3	few	CTLRDGDTQYF	TGCACCCTTCGGGATGGTGATACGCAGTATTTT
TRBV20-1	-	TRBJ1-2	-	CSARDQVIDYGYTF	TGCAGTGCTAGAGATCAAGTGATAGACTATGGCTACACCTTC
TRBV2	TRBD2	TRBJ2-4	-	CASSEKTSGKNIQYF	TGTGCCAGCAGTGAGAAGACTAGCGGCAAAAACATTCAGTACTTC
TRBV29-1	TRBD2	TRBJ2-1	-	CSVDGTSGTSYNEQFF	TGCAGCGTTGACGGGACTAGCGGAACCTCCTACAATGAGCAGTTCTTC
TRBV4-3	-	TRBJ2-7	-	CASSQDWGSGSYEQYF	TGCGCCAGCAGCCAAGATTGGGGTAGCGGCTCCTACGAGCAGTACTTC
TRBV7-9	-	TRBJ2-7	-	CASSLAGVRLTYEQYF	TGTGCCAGCAGCTTAGCGGGCGTCAGGTTAACCTACGAGCAGTACTTC
TRBV5-1	TRBD2	TRBJ2-7	-	CASGLADEQYF	TGCGCCAGCGGACTAGCGGACGAGCAGTACTTC
TRBV6-2/TRBV6-3	-	TRBJ2-3	-	CASSYTQDTQYF	TGTGCCAGCAGTTACACTCAAGATACGCAGTATTTT
TRBV10-2	-	TRBJ2-7	few	CASSGQGFSYEQYF	TGCGCCAGCAGTGGCCAGGGGTTCTCCTACGAGCAGTACTTC
TRBV29-1	TRBD1	TRBJ1-5	few	CSVGTVSNQPQHF	TGCAGCGTAGGGACAGTTAGCAATCAGCCCCAGCATTTT
TRBV7-6	-	TRBJ1-2	-	CASSLDGGAYYGYTF	TGTGCCAGCAGCTTAGATGGGGGGGCCTACTATGGCTACACCTTC
TRBV12-3/TRBV12-4	-	TRBJ1-5	-	CVSSLGVQPQHF	TGTGTCAGCAGTTTGGGCGTTCAGCCCCAGCATTTT
TRBV5-6	-	TRBJ2-7	-	CARSPGLLYEQYF	TGTGCCAGGAGCCCCGGGCTGCTCTACGAGCAGTACTTC
TRBV5-6	-	TRBJ2-3	-	CASSLASVSDTQYF	TGTGCCAGCAGCTTGGCGAGTGTGTCTGATACGCAGTATTTT
TRBV12-3/TRBV12-4	-	TRBJ2-7	-	CVFAEQYF	TGTGTATTCGCCGAGCAGTACTTC
TRBV11-2	TRBD2	TRBJ2-1	few	CASSLEAGGRNEQFF	TGTGCCAGCAGCTTAGAGGCGGGAGGGCGGAATGAGCAGTTCTTC
TRBV7-9	-	TRBJ2-5	-	CASSSTQLETQYF	TGTGCCAGCAGCTCGACGCAGCTCGAGACCCAGTACTTC
TRBV4-3	-	TRBJ2-3	few	CASSPPGSADTQYF	TGCGCCAGCAGCCCCCCGGGGAGTGCAGATACGCAGTATTTT
TRBV5-6	TRBD1	TRBJ2-4	-	CASSLALGQGYGKNIQYF	TGTGCCAGCAGCTTAGCTTTGGGACAGGGGTACGGCAAAAACATTCAGTACTTC
TRBV7-2	-	TRBJ2-7	few	CASSLGTLGSYEQYF	TGTGCCAGCAGCTTGGGGACTCTAGGCTCCTACGAGCAGTACTTC
TRBV6-5	-	TRBJ2-5	-	CASSYSGPGETQYF	TGTGCCAGCAGTTACTCTGGCCCCGGGGAGACCCAGTACTTC
TRBV4-2	-	TRBJ2-1	-	CASSHRTSSYNEQFF	TGTGCCAGCAGCCACAGGACGAGCTCCTACAATGAGCAGTTCTTC
TRBV7-8	TRBD1	TRBJ2-1	-	CASSLQPGQGLSEQFF	TGTGCCAGCAGCTTACAGCCCGGACAGGGGTTAAGTGAGCAGTTCTTC
TRBV7-2	TRBD2	TRBJ2-5	-	CASSKASGETQYF	TGTGCCAGCAGCAAAGCTAGCGGGGAGACCCAGTACTTC
TRBV24-1	TRBD2	TRBJ2-2	few	CATSDPLAGPTGELFF	TGTGCCACCAGTGATCCTCTAGCGGGCCCCACCGGGGAGCTGTTTTTT
TRBV5-8	-	TRBJ2-3	-	CASTLDLDTQYF	TGTGCCAGCACCCTGGACCTTGATACGCAGTATTTT
TRBV6-5	-	TRBJ1-1	-	CASSYREPRTEAFF	TGTGCCAGCAGTTACAGGGAGCCGAGGACTGAAGCTTTCTTT
TRBV6-1	TRBD2	TRBJ2-1	-	CASRLAGRVSYNEQFF	TGTGCCAGCCGACTCGCCGGGAGGGTCTCCTACAATGAGCAGTTCTTC
TRBV4-3	TRBD2	TRBJ2-1	few	CASSQDGGGLRSEQFF	TGCGCCAGCAGCCAAGATGGCGGGGGGTTAAGGAGTGAGCAGTTCTTC
TRBV15	-	TRBJ2-1	-	CATSRDWFQQFF	TGTGCCACCAGCAGAGATTGGTTCCAGCAGTTCTTC
TRBV28	TRBD2	TRBJ2-7	-	CASSLSSGTSGRPRTYEQYF	TGTGCCAGCAGTCTCAGTAGTGGGACTAGCGGGAGGCCTCGGACCTACGAGCAGTACTTC
TRBV12-3/TRBV12-4	TRBD2	TRBJ2-1	-	CASLGSGVLNEQFF	TGTGCCAGCTTGGGGAGCGGGGTCTTAAATGAGCAGTTCTTC
TRBV5-1	-	TRBJ1-6	-	CASSLDGGLGSPLHF	TGCGCCAGCAGCTTGGACGGGGGGCTAGGTTCACCCCTCCACTTT
TRBV27	TRBD2	TRBJ2-1	few	CASSLAGKYNEQFF	TGTGCCAGCAGTCTAGCGGGAAAATACAATGAGCAGTTCTTC
TRBV18	TRBD1	TRBJ2-1	few	CASSLTGTGGFEQFF	TGTGCCAGCTCACTTACCGGGACAGGGGGCTTTGAGCAGTTCTTC
TRBV23-1	-	TRBJ2-4	-	CASSQSVGPKNIQYF	TGCGCCAGCAGTCAATCAGTAGGGCCCAAAAACATTCAGTACTTC
TRBV20-1	TRBD2	TRBJ2-1	-	CSISGNTYNEQFF	TGCAGTATAAGCGGGAATACCTACAATGAGCAGTTCTTC
TRBV4-1	-	TRBJ1-1	-	CASSQDVTRTEAFF	TGCGCCAGCAGCCAAGACGTCACCCGAACTGAAGCTTTCTTT
TRBV20-1	TRBD2	TRBJ2-1	few	CSARALSSGIYNEQFF	TGCAGTGCTAGGGCGCTTTCTAGCGGGATTTACAATGAGCAGTTCTTC
TRBV5-1	TRBD1	TRBJ2-7	-	CASSLGQGAMYEQYF	TGCGCCAGCAGCTTAGGACAGGGGGCGATGTACGAGCAGTACTTC
TRBV2	-	TRBJ2-2	few	CASSRTGPLETGELFF	TGTGCCAGCAGTCGGACGGGGCCCCTTGAGACCGGGGAGCTGTTTTTT
TRBV7-2	TRBD1	TRBJ2-7	few	CASSRGQGADEQYF	TGTGCCAGCAGCCGGGGACAGGGTGCGGACGAGCAGTACTTC
TRBV18	-	TRBJ1-3	-	CASSVQASGNTIYF	TGTGCCAGCTCAGTACAGGCTTCTGGAAACACCATATATTTT
TRBV18	-	TRBJ1-4	-	CASSPTGGQEKLFF	TGTGCCAGCTCACCAACCGGGGGCCAAGAAAAACTGTTTTTT
TRBV19	TRBD1	TRBJ2-1	few	CASSRDRAGEQFF	TGTGCCAGTAGCCGGGACAGGGCAGGGGAGCAGTTCTTC
TRBV18	-	TRBJ2-4	few	CASSPGPERENIQYF	TGTGCCAGCTCCCCCGGGCCCGAGCGGGAAAACATTCAGTACTTC
TRBV6-1	TRBD2	TRBJ2-7	-	CASSRLAGGPHEQYF	TGTGCCAGCAGTAGGCTGGCGGGAGGGCCGCATGAGCAGTACTTC
TRBV19	TRBD2	TRBJ2-3	few	CASPPISGNLPRWTDTQYF	TGTGCCAGTCCGCCCATCAGCGGGAACCTCCCCCGGTGGACAGATACGCAGTATTTT
TRBV24-1	-	TRBJ1-5	-	CATSDFQNQPQHF	TGTGCCACCAGTGATTTCCAGAATCAGCCCCAGCATTTT
TRBV6-2/TRBV6-3	-	TRBJ2-1	many	CASRPNVLAAAYNEQFF	TGTGCCAGCAGACCTAATGTACTAGCTGCCGCTTACAATGAGCAGTTCTTC
TRBV2	TRBD1	TRBJ2-5	few	CASRAGGKETQYF	TGTGCCAGCAGGGCAGGGGGCAAAGAGACCCAGTACTTC
TRBV15	TRBD1	TRBJ2-1	-	CATSFTSGTGGDEQFF	TGTGCCACCAGCTTTACCTCCGGGACAGGGGGCGATGAGCAGTTCTTC